The 14 T cell receptor beta chains presented below share a single source sample, sequenced in a study of cytomegalovirus exposure and HLA in healthy donors. 60 Vbeta and 13 Jbeta primers were used in PCR. Profiling relied on immunoSEQ multiplex PCR, and the TCRdb table lists in-frame clones only, not all of them. The sample lists 130,000 or so clones; roughly 80% were seen once. Sequencing used PBMCs. The receptors were sampled from a woman aged 45 to 65 in good health and CMV-seropositive.

The chain uses TRBV18 and TRBJ1-1; no definite D call. Per the germline V gene, CDR1 is KGHSH and CDR2 is LQKENI. Trimming took off 0 bases at V and 1 base at J, with 15 bases between the two ends. The CDR3 length is 17 residues. The CDR3 DNA is TGTGCCAGCTCACCACCGCAGACACAAGCCAAGAACACTGAAGCTTTCTTT. It codes for CASSPPQTQAKNTEAFF. Complete variable domain (other parts from reference TRBV18 and TRBJ1-1): NAGVMQNPRHLVRRRGQEARLRCSPMKGHSHVYWYRQLPEEGLKFMVYLQKENIIDESGMPKERFSAEFPKEGPSILRIQQVVRGDSAAYFCASSPPQTQAKNTEAFFGQGTRLTVV.

The gene calls are TRBV5-1 and TRBJ2-7; tentatively, D is TRBD1 (5 bases). The CDR3 is 13 amino acids. Germline V gives CDR1 SGHRS, CDR2 YFSETQ. Trimming stripped 0 bases from V and 8 bases from J, with 12 bases between. For the CDR3, the DNA is TGCGCCAGCAGCTTGGTGGGGCCTCTGCAGCAGTACTTC. This codes for CASSLVGPLQQYF.

This chain connects TRBV7-2 to TRBJ2-2; the D gene is possibly TRBD1 (6 bases). Germline CDR1 and CDR2: SGHTA and FQGNSA. The CDR3 has 15 residues. V gave up 4 bases and J gave up 8 bases, with 17 bases separating them. The CDR3 loop is CASSSAWTARGELFF. DNA of the CDR3: TGTGCCAGCAGCTCGGCTTGGACAGCACGAGGGGAGCTGTTTTTT. The variable domain in full, completed from reference TRBV7-2 and TRBJ2-2, reads GAGVSQSPSNKVTEKGKDVELRCDPISGHTALYWYRQSLGQGLEFLIYFQGNSAPDKSGLPSDRFSAERTGGSVSTLTIQRTQQEDSAVYLCASSSAWTARGELFFGEGSRLTVL.

The rearrangement uses TRBV5-4 and TRBJ2-3; D not certain. The V end lost 5 bases, the J end lost 0 bases, and 4 bases lay between the germline ends. Germline CDR1 reads SGHNT; CDR2 reads YYREEE (reference sequence). The length of the CDR3 is 12 residues. The CDR3 DNA reads as TGTGCCAGCAGATCTAGCACAGATACGCAGTATTTT. As protein: CASRSSTDTQYF.

CDR3 protein: CASSESLSTEAFF. CDR3 nucleotide sequence: TGTGCCAGCAGTGAATCTCTGAGCACTGAAGCTTTCTTT. The chain couples TRBV2 to TRBJ1-1; D is ambiguous. The CDR3 consists of 13 residues. V shed 2 bases and J shed 4 bases, with 8 bases lying between them. CDR1 is SNHLY and CDR2 is FYNNEI in the germline V gene.

CDR3 in amino acids: CASSFTGKYEQYF. The CDR3 region has the DNA TGTGCCAGCAGCTTTACAGGGAAATACGAGCAGTACTTC. The chain employs TRBV7-8 and TRBJ2-7; D may be TRBD1 (6 bases). CDR1 and CDR2 from the germline V gene are SGHVS and FQNEAQ. The CDR3 has 13 residues. V was clipped by 3 bases and J by 4 bases, with 10 bases between them.

This clone has more than one count but fewer than ten. CDR3 coding DNA: TGCGCCAGCAGCCCAACCCCAGCCCAGGGGGCGGGAGAGACCCAGTACTTC. This gives the protein CASSPTPAQGAGETQYF. The rearrangement joins TRBV5-1 to TRBJ2-5; 8 nucleotides agree with TRBD1. The germline V gene encodes CDR1 SGHRS and CDR2 YFSETQ. V was pared by 4 bases and J by 4 bases, with 15 bases of the junction left unmatched. The CDR3 spans 17 residues.

V usage is TRBV5-5 and J usage is TRBJ2-5; D is possibly TRBD1 (6 bases). Germline V gene data show CDR1 as SGHKS and CDR2 as YYEKEE (reference sequence). The V gene lost 1 base and the J gene lost 4 bases, with 14 bases spanning the gap. There are 15 residues in the CDR3. The CDR3 sequence is CASSLRQGSGETQYF. CDR3 sequence (DNA): TGTGCCAGCAGCTTGCGTCAGGGGTCGGGAGAGACCCAGTACTTC.

The chain links TRBV5-8 to TRBJ2-7; D not resolved. The CDR3 length is 13 residues. Trimming removed 2 bases at V and 0 bases at J, with 6 bases between. Germline V gene data show CDR1 as SGHTS and CDR2 as YDEGEE. The CDR3 DNA is TGTGCCAGCAGCTTCCTAGTCTCCTACGAGCAGTACTTC. As protein: CASSFLVSYEQYF. Full variable domain (remainder filled in from reference TRBV5-8 and TRBJ2-7): EAGVTQSPTHLIKTRGQQATLRCSPISGHTSVYWYQQALGLGLQFLLWYDEGEERNRGNFPPRFSGRQFPNYSSELNVNALELEDSALYLCASSFLVSYEQYFGPGTRLTVT.

The rearrangement links TRBV7-9 to TRBJ2-7, with 7 nucleotides matching TRBD2. Germline values: CDR1 SEHNR, CDR2 FQNEAQ (reference sequence). Trimming removed 5 bases from V and 7 bases from J; junction bases left unmatched: 8. This CDR3 spans 13 amino acids. The CDR3 region is CASSPRLAGEQYF. The CDR3 DNA sequence: TGTGCCAGCAGCCCTCGACTAGCTGGAGAGCAGTACTTC.

The rearrangement links TRBV15 to TRBJ1-1, with TRBD1 identical over 7 bases. The ends lost 4 bases at V and 1 base at J; junction bases unmatched: 6. The germline V gene encodes CDR1 LNHNV and CDR2 YYDKDF (reference sequence). The CDR3 is made up of 15 amino acids. CDR3 loop: CATSMDRTGNTEAFF. CDR3 coding DNA: TGTGCCACCAGCATGGACAGGACCGGGAACACTGAAGCTTTCTTT.

The chain joins TRBV28 to TRBJ2-5, with TRBD2 identical over 7 bases. The CDR3 extends over 16 amino acids. The junction had 10 bases not matched to a gene; V was cut back by 0 bases and J by 6 bases. Germline loops: CDR1 MDHEN, CDR2 SYDVKM. The CDR3 region is CASSLWGGGPVKTQYF. The DNA of the CDR3 is TGTGCCAGCAGTTTATGGGGGGGAGGGCCCGTTAAGACCCAGTACTTC.

The genes are TRBV25-1 and TRBJ2-1; the D gene is possibly TRBD1 (5 bases). V lost 2 bases to trimming and J lost 5 bases, with 22 bases between them. The CDR3 spans 18 residues. Germline V lookup: CDR1 MGHDK, CDR2 SYGVNS. The CDR3 DNA reads as TGTGCCAGCAGTGAACCTGCAGGGATTGGGCGGACGGACAATGAGCAGTTCTTC. It codes for CASSEPAGIGRTDNEQFF.

The chain combines TRBV10-3 with TRBJ1-1, with 8 bases fitting TRBD1. Trimming at V came to 10 bases and at J to 10 bases, leaving 8 bases not matched to a gene. The CDR3 totals 11 residues. The germline V gene encodes CDR1 ENHRY and CDR2 SYGVKD. CDR3 nucleotides: TGTGCCAGCCGACAGGGGTTTACAGCTTTCTTT. Its protein product is CASRQGFTAFF.